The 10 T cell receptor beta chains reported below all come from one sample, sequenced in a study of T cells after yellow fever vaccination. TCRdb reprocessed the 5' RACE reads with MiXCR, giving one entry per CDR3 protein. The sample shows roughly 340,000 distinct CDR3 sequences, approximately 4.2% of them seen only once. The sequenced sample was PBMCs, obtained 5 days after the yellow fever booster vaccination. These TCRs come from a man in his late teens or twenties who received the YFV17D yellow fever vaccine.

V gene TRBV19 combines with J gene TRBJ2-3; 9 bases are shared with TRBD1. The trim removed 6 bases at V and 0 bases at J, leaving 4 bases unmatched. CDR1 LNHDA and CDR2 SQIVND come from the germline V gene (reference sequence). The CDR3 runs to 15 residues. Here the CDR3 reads CASSRTGASTDTQYF. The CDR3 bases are TGTGCCAGTAGCCGGACAGGGGCTAGCACAGATACGCAGTATTTT.

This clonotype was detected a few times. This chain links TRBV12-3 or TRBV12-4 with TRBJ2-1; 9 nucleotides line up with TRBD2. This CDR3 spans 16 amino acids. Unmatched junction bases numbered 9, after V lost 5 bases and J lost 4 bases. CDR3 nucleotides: TGTGCCAGCAGTCCTCGGGGAAGCGGGGGGTACAATGAGCAGTTCTTC. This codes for CASSPRGSGGYNEQFF.

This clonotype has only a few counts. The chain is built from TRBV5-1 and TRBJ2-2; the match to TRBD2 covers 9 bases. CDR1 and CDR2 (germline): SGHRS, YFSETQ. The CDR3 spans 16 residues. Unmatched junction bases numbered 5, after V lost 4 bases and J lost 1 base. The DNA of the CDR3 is TGCGCCAGCAGCACCGCGGGGGGGCGGAACACCGGGGAGCTGTTTTTT. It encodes CASSTAGGRNTGELFF.

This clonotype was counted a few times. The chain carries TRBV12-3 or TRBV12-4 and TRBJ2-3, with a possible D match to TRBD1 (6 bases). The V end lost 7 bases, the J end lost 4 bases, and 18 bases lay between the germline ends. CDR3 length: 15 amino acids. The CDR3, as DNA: TGTGCCAGCACCACTGGGTGGGGGCCAGCAGATACGCAGTATTTT. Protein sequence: CASTTGWGPADTQYF.

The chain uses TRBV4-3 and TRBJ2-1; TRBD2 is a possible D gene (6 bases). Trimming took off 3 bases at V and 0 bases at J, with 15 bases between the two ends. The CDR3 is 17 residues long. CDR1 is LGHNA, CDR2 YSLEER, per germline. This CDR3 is CASSQDPGLASYNEQFF. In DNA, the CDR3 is TGCGCCAGCAGCCAGGATCCGGGACTGGCCTCCTACAATGAGCAGTTCTTC.

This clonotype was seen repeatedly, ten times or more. The CDR3 spells CASSLGAGSPLHF. The CDR3 DNA reads TGTGCCAGCAGCTTGGGGGCAGGATCACCCCTCCACTTT. The chain combines TRBV5-6 with TRBJ1-6; no reliable D call. Per the germline V gene, CDR1 is SGHDT and CDR2 is YYEEEE. The CDR3 runs 13 residues. Trimming pared 0 bases from V and 10 bases from J, leaving 8 bases between. Complete variable domain (other parts from reference TRBV5-6 and TRBJ1-6): DAGVTQSPTHLIKTRGQQVTLRCSPKSGHDTVSWYQQALGQGPQFIFQYYEEEERQRGNFPDRFSGHQFPNYSSELNVNALLLGDSALYLCASSLGAGSPLHFGNGTRLTVT.

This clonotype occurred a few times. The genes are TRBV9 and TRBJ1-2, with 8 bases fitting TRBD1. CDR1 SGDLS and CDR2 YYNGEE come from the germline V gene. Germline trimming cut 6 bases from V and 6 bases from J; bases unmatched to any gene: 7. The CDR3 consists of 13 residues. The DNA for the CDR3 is TGTGCCAGCAAGGGCAGGGGGCGTGATGGCTACACCTTC. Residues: CASKGRGRDGYTF.

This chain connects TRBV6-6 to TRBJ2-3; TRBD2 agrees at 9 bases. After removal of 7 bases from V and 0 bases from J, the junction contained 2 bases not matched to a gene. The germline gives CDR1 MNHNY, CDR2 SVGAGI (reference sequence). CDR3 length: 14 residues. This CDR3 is CASNSGGSTDTQYF. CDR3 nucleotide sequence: TGTGCCAGCAATAGCGGGGGTAGCACAGATACGCAGTATTTT.

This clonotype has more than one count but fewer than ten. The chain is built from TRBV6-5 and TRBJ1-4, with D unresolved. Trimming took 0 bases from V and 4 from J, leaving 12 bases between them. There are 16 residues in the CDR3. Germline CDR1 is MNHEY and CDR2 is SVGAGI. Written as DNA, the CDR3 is TGTGCCAGCAGTTACTCGACGGGAGCGGGTAATGAAAAACTGTTTTTT. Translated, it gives CASSYSTGAGNEKLFF.

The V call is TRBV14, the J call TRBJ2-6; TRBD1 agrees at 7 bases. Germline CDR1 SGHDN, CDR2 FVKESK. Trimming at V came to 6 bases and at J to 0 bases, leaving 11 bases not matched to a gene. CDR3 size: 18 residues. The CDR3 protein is CASSRNRGASSGANVLTF. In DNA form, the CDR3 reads TGTGCCAGCAGTCGTAACAGGGGCGCAAGCTCTGGGGCCAACGTCCTGACTTTC. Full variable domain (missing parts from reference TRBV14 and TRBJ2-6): EAGVTQFPSHSVIEKGQTVTLRCDPISGHDNLYWYRRVMGKEIKFLLHFVKESKQDESGMPNNRFLAERTGGTYSTLKVQPAELEDSGVYFCASSRNRGASSGANVLTFGAGSRLTVL.